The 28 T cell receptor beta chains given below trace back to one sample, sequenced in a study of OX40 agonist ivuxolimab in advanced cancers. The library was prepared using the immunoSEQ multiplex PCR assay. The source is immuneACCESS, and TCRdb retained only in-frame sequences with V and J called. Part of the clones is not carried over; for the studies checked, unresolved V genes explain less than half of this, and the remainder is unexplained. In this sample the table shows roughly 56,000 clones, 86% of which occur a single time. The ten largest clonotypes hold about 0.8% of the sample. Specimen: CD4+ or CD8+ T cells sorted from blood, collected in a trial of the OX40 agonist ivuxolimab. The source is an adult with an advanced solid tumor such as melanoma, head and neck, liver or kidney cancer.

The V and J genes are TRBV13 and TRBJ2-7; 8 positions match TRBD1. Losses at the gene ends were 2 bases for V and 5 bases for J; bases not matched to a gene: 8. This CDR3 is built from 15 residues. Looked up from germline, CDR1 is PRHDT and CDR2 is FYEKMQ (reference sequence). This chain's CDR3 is CASSLHRQGSNEQYF. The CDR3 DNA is TGTGCCAGCAGCTTACACCGACAGGGGAGCAACGAGCAGTACTTC.

CDR3 residues: CASSPRLAGGYEQYF. The CDR3 region has the DNA TGTGCCAGCAGCCCAAGACTAGCGGGAGGCTACGAGCAGTACTTC. This chain joins TRBV7-6 and TRBJ2-7, with 13 bases aligning to TRBD2. The germline V gene encodes CDR1 SGHVS and CDR2 FNYEAQ. The ends lost 5 bases at V and 3 bases at J; junction bases unmatched: 4. The CDR3 sequence is 15 residues long.

The CDR3 nucleotides read TGTGCCAGCAGCGTAAGGACAGGGGTTGACACTGAAGCTTTCTTT. Protein: CASSVRTGVDTEAFF. The chain recombines TRBV7-2 with TRBJ1-1; TRBD1 agrees at 9 bases. V was pared by 5 bases and J by 3 bases, with 7 bases of the junction left unmatched. The CDR3 has 15 amino acids. From germline, CDR1 is SGHTA and CDR2 FQGNSA.

The chain's CDR3 is CASSLRDRGTGELFF. Here the CDR3 DNA reads TGCGCCAGCAGCCTCCGGGACAGGGGAACCGGGGAGCTGTTTTTT. This rearrangement joins TRBV4-1 to TRBJ2-2, with 10 bases lining up with TRBD1. Germline loops: CDR1 MGHRA, CDR2 YSYEKL. This CDR3 has 15 amino acids. V gave up 4 bases and J gave up 5 bases; unmatched junction bases: 4.

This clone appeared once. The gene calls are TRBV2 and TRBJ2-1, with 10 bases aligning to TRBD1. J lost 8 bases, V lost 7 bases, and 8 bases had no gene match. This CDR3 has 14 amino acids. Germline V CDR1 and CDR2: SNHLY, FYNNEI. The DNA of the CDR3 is TGTGCCAGCAAGCGGACAGGGGGGTGGGATGAGCAGTTCTTC. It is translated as CASKRTGGWDEQFF.

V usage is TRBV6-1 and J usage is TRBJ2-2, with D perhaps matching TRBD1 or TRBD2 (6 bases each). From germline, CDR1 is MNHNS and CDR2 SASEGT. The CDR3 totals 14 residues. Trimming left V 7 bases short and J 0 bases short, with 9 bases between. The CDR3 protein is CASNRGPNTGELFF. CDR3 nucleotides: TGTGCCAGCAATCGGGGGCCGAACACCGGGGAGCTGTTTTTT.

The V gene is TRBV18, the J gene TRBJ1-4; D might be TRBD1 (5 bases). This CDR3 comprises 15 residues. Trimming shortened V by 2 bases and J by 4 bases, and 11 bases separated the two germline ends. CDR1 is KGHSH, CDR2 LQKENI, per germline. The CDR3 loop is CASSPRDGGNEKLFF. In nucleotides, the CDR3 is TGTGCCAGCTCACCAAGAGACGGGGGTAATGAAAAACTGTTTTTT.

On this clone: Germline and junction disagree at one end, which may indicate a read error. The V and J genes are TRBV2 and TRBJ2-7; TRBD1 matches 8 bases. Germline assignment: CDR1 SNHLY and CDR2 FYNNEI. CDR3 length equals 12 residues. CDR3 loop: CAGGRGLYEQYF. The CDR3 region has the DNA TGCGCCGGAGGCAGGGGGCTCTACGAGCAGTACTTC.

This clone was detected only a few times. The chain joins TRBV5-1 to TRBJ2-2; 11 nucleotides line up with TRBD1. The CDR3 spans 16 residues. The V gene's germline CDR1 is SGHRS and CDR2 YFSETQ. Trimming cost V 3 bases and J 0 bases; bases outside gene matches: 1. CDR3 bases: TGCGCCAGCAGCTGGGACAGGGGGACGAACACCGGGGAGCTGTTTTTT. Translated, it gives CASSWDRGTNTGELFF.

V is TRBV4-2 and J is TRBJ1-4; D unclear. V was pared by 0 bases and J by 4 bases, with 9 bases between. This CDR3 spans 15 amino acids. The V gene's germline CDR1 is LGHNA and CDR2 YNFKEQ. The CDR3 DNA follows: TGTGCCAGCAGCCAAGAGGTGGGGAATAATGAAAAACTGTTTTTT. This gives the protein CASSQEVGNNEKLFF.

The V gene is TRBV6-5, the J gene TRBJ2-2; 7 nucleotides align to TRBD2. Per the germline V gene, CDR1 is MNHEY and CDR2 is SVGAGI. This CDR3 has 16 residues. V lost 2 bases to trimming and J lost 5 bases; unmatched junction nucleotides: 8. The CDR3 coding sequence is TGTGCCAGCAGTTACGGCGGGAGCCTCGGGACCGGGGAGCTGTTTTTT. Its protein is CASSYGGSLGTGELFF.

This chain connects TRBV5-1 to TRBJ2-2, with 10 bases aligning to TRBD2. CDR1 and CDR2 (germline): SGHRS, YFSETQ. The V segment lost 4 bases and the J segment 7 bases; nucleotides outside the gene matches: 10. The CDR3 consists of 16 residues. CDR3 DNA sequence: TGCGCCAGCAGCACCCAAGCGGGGGGGCCTATCGGGGAGCTGTTTTTT. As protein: CASSTQAGGPIGELFF.

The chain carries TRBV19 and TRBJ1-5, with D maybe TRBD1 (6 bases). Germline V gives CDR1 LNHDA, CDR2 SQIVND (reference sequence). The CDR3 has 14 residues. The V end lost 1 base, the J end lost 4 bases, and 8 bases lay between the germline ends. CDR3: CASSIVTGNQPQHF. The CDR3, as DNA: TGTGCCAGTAGTATAGTTACAGGGAATCAGCCCCAGCATTTT.

CDR3 residues: CASGLVSPRYTF. The CDR3 DNA follows: TGTGCTAGTGGTTTGGTAAGCCCGCGCTACACCTTC. J is TRBJ1-2 and V is TRBV12-5; D is unclear. Germline loops: CDR1 LGHNT, CDR2 FRNRAP. The CDR3 sequence is 12 residues long. The ends were cut back, 0 bases at V and 9 bases at J, with 8 bases in the middle.

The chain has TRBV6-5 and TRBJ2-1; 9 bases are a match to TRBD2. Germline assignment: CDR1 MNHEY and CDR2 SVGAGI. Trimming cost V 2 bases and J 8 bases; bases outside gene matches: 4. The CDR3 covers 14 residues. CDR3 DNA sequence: TGTGCCAGCAGTTACGCGGGAGGGTGGTATGAGCAGTTCTTC. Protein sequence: CASSYAGGWYEQFF.

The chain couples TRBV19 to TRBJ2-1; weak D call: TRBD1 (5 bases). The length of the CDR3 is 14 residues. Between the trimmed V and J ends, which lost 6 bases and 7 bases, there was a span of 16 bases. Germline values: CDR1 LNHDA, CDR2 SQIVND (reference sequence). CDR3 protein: CASRKEKGQNEQFF. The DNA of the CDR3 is TGTGCCAGTAGGAAGGAAAAGGGGCAGAATGAGCAGTTCTTC.

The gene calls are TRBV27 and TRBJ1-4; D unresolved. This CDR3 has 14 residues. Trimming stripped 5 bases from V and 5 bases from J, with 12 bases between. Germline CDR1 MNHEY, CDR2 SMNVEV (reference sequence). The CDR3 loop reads CASSNWAGNEKLFF. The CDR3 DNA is TGTGCCAGCAGTAATTGGGCGGGCAATGAAAAACTGTTTTTT.

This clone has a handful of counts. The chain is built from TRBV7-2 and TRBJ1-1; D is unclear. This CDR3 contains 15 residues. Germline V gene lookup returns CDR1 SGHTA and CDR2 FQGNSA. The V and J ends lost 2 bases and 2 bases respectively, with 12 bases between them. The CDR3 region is CASSLSVRLNTEAFF. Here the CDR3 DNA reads TGTGCCAGCAGCTTAAGTGTAAGGCTAAACACTGAAGCTTTCTTT.

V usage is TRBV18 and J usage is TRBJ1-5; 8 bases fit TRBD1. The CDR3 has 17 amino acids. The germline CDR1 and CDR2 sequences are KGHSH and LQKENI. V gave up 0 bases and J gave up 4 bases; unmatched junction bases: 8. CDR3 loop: CASSPPSSGGGNQPQHF. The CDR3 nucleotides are TGTGCCAGCTCACCACCGTCGTCAGGGGGCGGAAATCAGCCCCAGCATTTT.

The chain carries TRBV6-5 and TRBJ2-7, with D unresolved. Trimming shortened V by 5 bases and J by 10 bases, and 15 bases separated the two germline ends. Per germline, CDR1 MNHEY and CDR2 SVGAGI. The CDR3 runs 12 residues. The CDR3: CASSTSMGPQYF. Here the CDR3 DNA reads TGTGCCAGCAGTACCTCGATGGGCCCTCAGTACTTC.

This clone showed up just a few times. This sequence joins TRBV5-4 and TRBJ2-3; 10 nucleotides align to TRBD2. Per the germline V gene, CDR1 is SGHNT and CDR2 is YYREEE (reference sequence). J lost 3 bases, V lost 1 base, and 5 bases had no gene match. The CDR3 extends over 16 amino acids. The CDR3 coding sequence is TGTGCCAGCAGCTTGCGGAGCGGGGGGGTAACAGATACGCAGTATTTT. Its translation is CASSLRSGGVTDTQYF.

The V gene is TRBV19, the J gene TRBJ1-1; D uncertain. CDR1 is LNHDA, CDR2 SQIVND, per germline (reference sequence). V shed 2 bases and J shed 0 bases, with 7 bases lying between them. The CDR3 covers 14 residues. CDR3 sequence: CASSISSLNTEAFF. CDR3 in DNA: TGTGCCAGTAGTATATCTTCATTGAACACTGAAGCTTTCTTT.

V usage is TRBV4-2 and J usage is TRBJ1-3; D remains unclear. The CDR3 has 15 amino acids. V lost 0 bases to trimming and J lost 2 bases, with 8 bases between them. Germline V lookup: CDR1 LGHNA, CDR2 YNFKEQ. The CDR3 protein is CASSQERYPGNTIYF. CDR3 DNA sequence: TGTGCCAGCAGCCAAGAGCGGTACCCTGGAAACACCATATATTTT.

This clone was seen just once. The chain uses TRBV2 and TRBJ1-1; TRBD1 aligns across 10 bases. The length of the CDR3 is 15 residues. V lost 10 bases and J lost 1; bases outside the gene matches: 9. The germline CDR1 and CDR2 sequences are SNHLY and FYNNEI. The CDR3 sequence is CATQPGQGSNTEAFF. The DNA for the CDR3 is TGTGCCACCCAGCCGGGACAGGGGTCGAACACTGAAGCTTTCTTT. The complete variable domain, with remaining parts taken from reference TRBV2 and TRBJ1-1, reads EPEVTQTPSHQVTQMGQEVILRCVPISNHLYFYWYRQILGQKVEFLVSFYNNEISEKSEIFDDQFSVERPDGSNFTLKIRSTKLEDSAMYFCATQPGQGSNTEAFFGQGTRLTVV.

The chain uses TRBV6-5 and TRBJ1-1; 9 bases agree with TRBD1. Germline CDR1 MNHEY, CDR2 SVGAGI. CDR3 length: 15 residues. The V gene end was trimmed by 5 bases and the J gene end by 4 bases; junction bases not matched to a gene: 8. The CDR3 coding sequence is TGTGCCAGCAGTCCCGGGACAGGGTTGGTCACTGAAGCTTTCTTT. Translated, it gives CASSPGTGLVTEAFF.

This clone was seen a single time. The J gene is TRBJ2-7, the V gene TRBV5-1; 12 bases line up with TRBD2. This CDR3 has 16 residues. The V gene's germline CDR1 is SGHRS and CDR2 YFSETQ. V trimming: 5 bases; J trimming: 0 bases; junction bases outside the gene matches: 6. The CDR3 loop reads CASRMELAGGSYEQYF. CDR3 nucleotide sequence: TGCGCCAGCAGAATGGAACTAGCGGGAGGCTCCTACGAGCAGTACTTC.

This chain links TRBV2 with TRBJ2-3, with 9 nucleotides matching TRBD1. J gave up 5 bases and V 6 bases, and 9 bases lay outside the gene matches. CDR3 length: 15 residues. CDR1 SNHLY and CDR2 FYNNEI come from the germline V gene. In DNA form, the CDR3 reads TGTGCCAGCAGCGAGACAGGGGGTCGGGGAGATACGCAGTATTTT. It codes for CASSETGGRGDTQYF.

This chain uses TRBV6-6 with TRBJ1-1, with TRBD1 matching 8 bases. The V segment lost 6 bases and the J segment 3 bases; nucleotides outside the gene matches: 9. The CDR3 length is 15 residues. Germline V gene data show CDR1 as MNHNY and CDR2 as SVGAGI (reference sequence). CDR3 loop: CASRPGGAADTEAFF. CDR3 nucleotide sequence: TGTGCCAGCAGGCCAGGGGGCGCGGCGGACACTGAAGCTTTCTTT.